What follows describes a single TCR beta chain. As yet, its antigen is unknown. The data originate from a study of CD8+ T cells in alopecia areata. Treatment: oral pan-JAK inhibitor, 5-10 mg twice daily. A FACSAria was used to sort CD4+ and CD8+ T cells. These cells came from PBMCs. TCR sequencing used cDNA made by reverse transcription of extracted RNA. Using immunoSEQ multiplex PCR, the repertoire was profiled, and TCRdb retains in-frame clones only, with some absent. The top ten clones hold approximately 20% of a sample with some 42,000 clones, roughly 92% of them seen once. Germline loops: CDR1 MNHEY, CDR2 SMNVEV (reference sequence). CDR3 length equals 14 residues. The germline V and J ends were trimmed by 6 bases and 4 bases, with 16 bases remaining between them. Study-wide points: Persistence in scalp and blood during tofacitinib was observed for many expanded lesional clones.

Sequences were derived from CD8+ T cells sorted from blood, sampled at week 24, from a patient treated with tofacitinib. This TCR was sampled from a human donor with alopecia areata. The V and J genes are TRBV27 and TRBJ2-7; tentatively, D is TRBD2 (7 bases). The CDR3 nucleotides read TGTGCCAGCAGCCTGCCCGGGGGGCCTTACGAGCAGTACTTC. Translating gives CASSLPGGPYEQYF.